The 7 T cell receptor beta chains listed next were all sequenced from one sample in a study of regulatory T cells in long-lasting Graves disease. Regarding time point: persistent/refractory GD, antithyroid drugs over 5 years with positive TRAb. Following extraction of RNA from PBMCs, that RNA was used to make the TCR library. In building TCR beta libraries, iRepertoire HTBI primers were used together with Arm-PCR of CDR3 regions. In TCRdb, the multiplex PCR reads were re-called with MiXCR into one record per CDR3 protein. Of about 300,000 distinct CDR3 sequences in the sample, around 20% were seen once. The specimen comprised peripheral blood mononuclear cells (PBMCs), sampled when the disease was refractory, from a patient treated with antithyroid drugs. The receptors derive from a female donor with Graves disease.

The chain joins TRBV4-3 to TRBJ2-6; D is uncertain. The CDR3 extends over 15 amino acids. V dropped 2 bases and J dropped 4 bases, with 9 bases sitting between them. Germline V gene data show CDR1 as LGHNA and CDR2 as YSLEER. The CDR3 DNA reads as TGCGCCAGCAGCCAATCAGGCGCCGGGGCCAACGTCCTGACTTTC. Its protein is CASSQSGAGANVLTF.

This clonotype was observed a few times. The chain carries TRBV20-1 and TRBJ2-7; 12 nucleotides agree with TRBD2. Germline V lookup: CDR1 DFQATT, CDR2 SNEGSKA (reference sequence). V shed 6 bases and J 5 bases; nucleotides not matched to a gene: 8. This CDR3 is built from 14 residues. CDR3 nucleotide sequence: TGCAGTGCCACCCTGACTAGCGGGAGACACGAGCAGTACTTC. Its translation is CSATLTSGRHEQYF.

The gene calls are TRBV6-2 or TRBV6-3 and TRBJ1-5, with unresolved D. The CDR3 sequence is 14 residues long. Germline V gene sequence: CDR1 MNHEY, CDR2 SVGEGT. The V gene lost 1 base and the J gene lost 3 bases, with 7 bases spanning the gap. The CDR3 reads CASSYLGINQPQHF. The CDR3 nucleotides are TGTGCCAGCAGTTACTTGGGAATCAATCAGCCCCAGCATTTT.

This clonotype showed up just a few times. This rearrangement joins TRBV7-9 to TRBJ2-7; the D gene is possibly TRBD2 (6 bases). V lost 4 bases and J lost 4, with 14 bases in between. The CDR3 covers 14 residues. The germline gives CDR1 SEHNR, CDR2 FQNEAQ (reference sequence). The CDR3 is CASSSLGGTYEQYF. The CDR3 nucleotides are TGTGCCAGCAGCTCCCTTGGGGGGACGTACGAGCAGTACTTC.

There are a few counts of this clonotype. V usage is TRBV30 and J usage is TRBJ1-3, with D maybe TRBD1 (5 bases). CDR3 length: 13 amino acids. Germline CDR1 reads GTSNPN; CDR2 reads SVGIG (reference sequence). V lost 4 bases to trimming and J lost 6 bases, with 13 bases between them. The CDR3 loop reads CAWTRGVENTIYF. The CDR3 DNA sequence: TGTGCCTGGACCCGAGGGGTTGAAAACACCATATATTTT.

The gene calls are TRBV7-9 and TRBJ2-1; D ambiguous. CDR1 is SEHNR and CDR2 is FQNEAQ in the germline V gene (reference sequence). Between the trimmed V and J ends, which lost 1 base and 7 bases, there was a span of 5 bases. This CDR3 has 12 amino acids. The CDR3 nucleotides read TGTGCCAGCAGCTTAGTTGTAAATGAGCAGTTCTTC. It is translated as CASSLVVNEQFF. Full variable domain (rest looked up from reference TRBV7-9 and TRBJ2-1): DTGVSQNPRHKITKRGQNVTFRCDPISEHNRLYWYRQTLGQGPEFLTYFQNEAQLEKSRLLSDRFSAERPKGSFSTLEIQRTEQGDSAMYLCASSLVVNEQFFGPGTRLTVL.

This clonotype came up a few times. This chain links TRBV6-1 with TRBJ2-7; 7 bases match TRBD2. V shed 4 bases, J shed 3 bases, and the junction held 9 bases outside the gene matches. CDR3 length equals 15 residues. Per germline, CDR1 MNHNS and CDR2 SASEGT. CDR3 DNA sequence: TGTGCCAGCAGTGTGGAGTGGCGGGAGAGCTACGAGCAGTACTTC. It yields the protein CASSVEWRESYEQYF.